These 3 T cell receptor beta chains share one sample of origin, sequenced in a study of cytotoxic CD8 clonotypes in ibrutinib-treated CLL. Using immunoSEQ multiplex PCR, the repertoire was profiled, and TCRdb retains in-frame clones only, with some absent. The table includes 15,000 to 20,000 clones, more than 65% detected once. The material was PBMCs, obtained before ibrutinib treatment. The receptor set was obtained from a human donor with chronic lymphocytic leukemia.

The chain uses TRBV6-1 and TRBJ2-3; 10 bases fit TRBD2. J lost 4 bases, V lost 4 bases, and 14 bases had no gene match. The CDR3 is 18 residues long. Germline assignment: CDR1 MNHNS and CDR2 SASEGT. The CDR3 nucleotides read TGTGCCAGCAGTGGCACTAGCGGGGTGGGGGTTGACGCAGATACGCAGTATTTT. Amino acid sequence: CASSGTSGVGVDADTQYF.

In this sample, this clone turned up once. The chain uses TRBV7-2 and TRBJ2-2; 8 nucleotides agree with TRBD1. Per the germline V gene, CDR1 is SGHTA and CDR2 is FQGNSA. The CDR3 runs 17 residues. Losses at the gene ends were 5 bases for V and 6 bases for J; bases not matched to a gene: 14. The CDR3 DNA reads TGTGCCAGCAGCGGAAGACAGGGGTTTAGTTGGTCCGGGGAGCTGTTTTTT. This sequence encodes CASSGRQGFSWSGELFF.

The chain is built from TRBV19 and TRBJ2-2, with D tentatively TRBD1 (6 bases). Trimming shortened V by 4 bases and J by 1 base, and 13 bases separated the two germline ends. The CDR3 extends over 16 amino acids. CDR1 LNHDA and CDR2 SQIVND come from the germline V gene (reference sequence). The chain's CDR3 is CASSTGQQLNTGELFF. CDR3 DNA: TGTGCCAGTAGTACCGGACAGCAATTGAACACCGGGGAGCTGTTTTTT.